The source of this TCR beta chain is a study of post-analysis software for immune sequencing data. For the study at large: Patients had relapsing-remitting, secondary progressive or progressive-relapsing multiple sclerosis; some lacked subtype. General observations from the study: Compared with controls, patients had more of 4 or 5 TRBV segments, including TRBV5-6, TRBV5-1 and TRBV20-1. Those with multiple sclerosis, the patient group, showed significantly lower normalized Chao1 diversity than controls. Those samples that were prepared in the same batch co-clustered strongly by F measure.

cDNA libraries for TCR beta contained unique molecular identifiers. Between roughly 1 and 10 million T cells gave rise to some 520,000 cDNA molecules. MiXCR, run by TCRdb on the PCR reads, gives a single entry per CDR3 protein. Of some 800,000 distinct CDR3 sequences listed, 46% were seen once; the top ten hold roughly 4.4%. Germline-derived CDR1 and CDR2 are SGHTA and FQGNSA. V trimming: 5 bases; J trimming: 7 bases; junction bases outside the gene matches: 6. The length of the CDR3 is 14 residues. In regard to this clonotype: The antigen is unknown.

The V and J genes are TRBV7-2 and TRBJ2-3; 10 nucleotides agree with TRBD2. This sequence was found in a girl between 5 and 17 years old with multiple sclerosis. Sequencing was carried out using blood. The CDR3, as DNA: TGTGCCAGCAGCCTGACTAGCGGGTCGTATACGCAGTATTTT. This sequence encodes CASSLTSGSYTQYF. Complete variable domain (other parts from reference TRBV7-2 and TRBJ2-3): GAGVSQSPSNKVTEKGKDVELRCDPISGHTALYWYRQSLGQGLEFLIYFQGNSAPDKSGLPSDRFSAERTGGSVSTLTIQRTQQEDSAVYLCASSLTSGSYTQYFGPGTRLTVL.